One sample yielded the 28 T cell receptor beta chains listed below, sequenced in a study of blood T cell repertoires in COVID-19 (dated by TCRdb to about 2020). Library prep was done by the immunoSEQ multiplex PCR assay. TCRdb limited this immuneACCESS table to in-frame rearrangements with V and J called. A share of clones is missing; checked studies link under half to unresolved V genes, and the rest is unexplained. The sample table lists some 290,000 clones, approximately 91% of them with a count of one. The top ten clonotypes cover roughly 3.9% of the sample. Sequencing was performed on PBMCs or T cells enriched from blood (not recorded which). The receptor set was obtained from a woman in her 30s who had been exposed to COVID-19.

This clone was counted between two and nine times. The rearrangement uses TRBV3-1 (or the pseudogene TRBV3-2) and TRBJ1-6, with 7 nucleotides matching TRBD1. J was trimmed by 0 bases and V by 2 bases; bases with no gene match: 13. Germline assignment: CDR1 LGHDT and CDR2 YNNKEL (reference sequence). This CDR3 comprises 20 residues. This CDR3 reads CASSQRGRGQRSSYNSPLHF. The CDR3 DNA is TGTGCCAGCAGCCAAAGGGGGCGGGGCCAGAGGAGCTCCTATAATTCACCCCTCCACTTT.

V gene TRBV6-5 combines with J gene TRBJ1-3, with TRBD1 identical over 9 bases. V dropped 11 bases and J dropped 0; count of bases not matched to a gene: 5. There are 14 residues in the CDR3. Germline V gives CDR1 MNHEY, CDR2 SVGAGI. CDR3 sequence reads: CAVQGANSGNTIYF. DNA of the CDR3: TGTGCCGTACAGGGGGCGAACTCTGGAAACACCATATATTTT.

V and J are TRBV5-1 and TRBJ2-1, with 9 bases that match TRBD1. Looked up from germline, CDR1 is SGHRS and CDR2 is YFSETQ. V was clipped by 5 bases and J by 8 bases; unmatched bases: 11. This CDR3 contains 15 residues. In DNA, the CDR3 is TGCGCCAGCAGACGAGGGACAGGGAATCTCGATGAGCAGTTCTTC. As protein: CASRRGTGNLDEQFF.

V usage is TRBV9 and J usage is TRBJ1-5; 8 bases fit TRBD1. Germline-derived CDR1 and CDR2 are SGDLS and YYNGEE. CDR3 length: 16 residues. J lost 4 bases, V lost 4 bases, and 10 bases had no gene match. CDR3 sequence: CASSPNGQGVNQPQHF. The CDR3 nucleotides read TGTGCCAGCAGCCCGAATGGACAGGGCGTTAATCAGCCCCAGCATTTT.

The chain links TRBV30 to TRBJ1-1; possibly TRBD1 for D (5 bases). Per germline, CDR1 GTSNPN and CDR2 SVGIG (reference sequence). Trimming shortened V by 5 bases and J by 4 bases, and 14 bases separated the two germline ends. The CDR3 totals 13 residues. CDR3 sequence (DNA): TGTGCCTGGGGGAGGCGGGGGGGCACTGAAGCTTTCTTT. Translating gives CAWGRRGGTEAFF.

V and J are TRBV7-6 and TRBJ2-7; 7 positions agree with TRBD1. Losses at the gene ends were 4 bases for V and 0 bases for J; bases not matched to a gene: 9. The CDR3 consists of 16 residues. Looked up from germline, CDR1 is SGHVS and CDR2 is FNYEAQ. The CDR3 nucleotides are TGTGCCAGCAGCTCTCCCTACCGGGACAGCTCCTACGAGCAGTACTTC. Its translation is CASSSPYRDSSYEQYF.

There are a few counts of this clone. This chain connects TRBV13 to TRBJ1-6; 11 bases align to TRBD1. The CDR3 has 15 amino acids. The V gene end was trimmed by 4 bases and the J gene end by 13 bases; junction bases not matched to a gene: 9. The V gene's germline CDR1 is PRHDT and CDR2 FYEKMQ (reference sequence). CDR3 coding DNA: TGTGCCAGCAGCTCGTCCGGGACAGGGGGAGTCCCCCTCCACTTT. Translated, it gives CASSSSGTGGVPLHF.

This clone appeared a single time. The chain couples TRBV9 to TRBJ1-3; D is possibly TRBD1 (5 bases). The CDR3 runs 19 residues. The V end lost 4 bases, the J end lost 0 bases, and 23 bases lay between the germline ends. The germline CDR1 and CDR2 sequences are SGDLS and YYNGEE. The CDR3 loop reads CASSFDARGGESSGNTIYF. CDR3 DNA: TGTGCCAGCAGCTTTGACGCCCGGGGCGGGGAAAGCTCTGGAAACACCATATATTTT.

The J gene is TRBJ2-1, the V gene TRBV7-9; TRBD1 aligns across 8 bases. Germline-derived CDR1 and CDR2 are SEHNR and FQNEAQ (reference sequence). The ends lost 5 bases at V and 1 base at J; junction bases unmatched: 7. The CDR3 length is 16 residues. In DNA form, the CDR3 reads TGTGCCAGCAGCCCCAGGACAGGGAGGTCCTACAATGAGCAGTTCTTC. Protein sequence: CASSPRTGRSYNEQFF.

The chain has TRBV5-5 and TRBJ1-5, with TRBD1 matching over 10 bases. Germline V gene data show CDR1 as SGHKS and CDR2 as YYEKEE (reference sequence). J gave up 1 base and V 0 bases, and 4 bases lay outside the gene matches. The CDR3 consists of 17 residues. As DNA, the CDR3 is TGTGCCAGCAGCTTGGGACAGGGGGCACACAGCAATCAGCCCCAGCATTTT. Translating gives CASSLGQGAHSNQPQHF.

The rearrangement uses TRBV7-9 and TRBJ2-7; no definite D call. This CDR3 has 15 amino acids. In germline, CDR1 is SEHNR, CDR2 FQNEAQ (reference sequence). V lost 3 bases and J lost 0, with 12 bases in between. CDR3 region: CASSLIMGNSYEQYF. CDR3 nucleotide sequence: TGTGCCAGCAGCTTGATAATGGGCAACTCCTACGAGCAGTACTTC.

This clone was seen only once. This chain links TRBV5-6 with TRBJ1-1; TRBD1 matches at 8 bases. V shed 2 bases, J shed 0 bases, and the junction held 9 bases outside the gene matches. This CDR3 is built from 17 residues. Germline values: CDR1 SGHDT, CDR2 YYEEEE. DNA of the CDR3: TGTGCCAGCAGCTTAGGGACAGGTGGAACCATGAACACTGAAGCTTTCTTT. It encodes CASSLGTGGTMNTEAFF.

This sequence joins TRBV7-3 and TRBJ2-3, with 11 bases that match TRBD1. V lost 2 bases and J lost 4; bases outside the gene matches: 2. Germline loops: CDR1 SGHTA, CDR2 FQGTGA. The CDR3 has 15 residues. The CDR3 protein is CASSLLGQGADTQYF. The CDR3 DNA follows: TGTGCCAGCAGCTTATTGGGACAGGGGGCAGATACGCAGTATTTT.

The rearrangement joins TRBV7-2 to TRBJ1-5, with a possible D match to TRBD1 (6 bases). Germline lookup yields CDR1 SGHTA and CDR2 FQGNSA. The CDR3 is made up of 14 amino acids. Deletions cut 2 bases from V and 7 bases from J, with 12 bases between. The CDR3 loop is CASSLLGARQPQHF. CDR3 nucleotides: TGTGCCAGCAGCTTACTGGGGGCGAGGCAGCCCCAGCATTTT. The whole variable domain, remainder taken from reference TRBV7-2 and TRBJ1-5, is GAGVSQSPSNKVTEKGKDVELRCDPISGHTALYWYRQSLGQGLEFLIYFQGNSAPDKSGLPSDRFSAERTGGSVSTLTIQRTQQEDSAVYLCASSLLGARQPQHFGDGTRLSIL.

V is TRBV7-9 and J is TRBJ2-5; TRBD2 matches at 9 bases. V was pared by 5 bases and J by 4 bases, with 14 bases of the junction left unmatched. The CDR3 is 17 residues long. Germline lookup yields CDR1 SEHNR and CDR2 FQNEAQ (reference sequence). CDR3 sequence reads: CASSLSGGPRFRETQYF. The CDR3 bases are TGTGCCAGCAGCCTTAGCGGGGGACCTCGTTTCCGAGAGACCCAGTACTTC.

The V gene is TRBV5-6, the J gene TRBJ1-6, with D perhaps matching TRBD1 (6 bases). The V end was cut by 4 bases, the J end by 8 bases, with 10 bases between. This CDR3 region has 13 residues. Germline V gene data show CDR1 as SGHDT and CDR2 as YYEEEE. In nucleotides, the CDR3 is TGTGCCAGCAGCGGGCAGGGGTATTCACCCCTCCACTTT. This encodes CASSGQGYSPLHF.

V and J are TRBV2 and TRBJ1-1; 9 nucleotides line up with TRBD1. Per the germline V gene, CDR1 is SNHLY and CDR2 is FYNNEI. Losses at the gene ends were 5 bases for V and 8 bases for J; bases not matched to a gene: 9. The CDR3 contains 14 residues. The CDR3 DNA is TGTGCCAGCAGTTTCTACTCGGGACAGGGCGAAGCTTTCTTT. Amino acids: CASSFYSGQGEAFF.

This chain joins TRBV4-3 and TRBJ1-6; 7 positions agree with TRBD1. Trimming removed 4 bases from V and 9 bases from J; junction bases left unmatched: 9. The CDR3 is made up of 15 amino acids. Germline CDR1 is LGHNA and CDR2 is YSLEER. This chain's CDR3 is CASSRQWTGRSPLHF. The CDR3 DNA reads as TGCGCCAGCAGCCGCCAATGGACAGGTCGTTCACCCCTCCACTTT.

The CDR3 is CASSSGGLGGNTIYF. CDR3 DNA sequence: TGTGCCAGCAGTTCAGGGGGCCTCGGTGGAAACACCATATATTTT. The gene calls are TRBV28 and TRBJ1-3; 8 nucleotides line up with TRBD1. V lost 4 bases and J lost 3; bases outside the gene matches: 5. The length of the CDR3 is 15 residues. Germline values: CDR1 MDHEN, CDR2 SYDVKM.

The CDR3 loop reads CASPLLDRDKPYEQYF. The CDR3 nucleotides read TGTGCCTCACCATTACTCGACAGGGACAAGCCCTACGAGCAGTACTTC. V usage is TRBV30 and J usage is TRBJ2-7; 7 nucleotides align to TRBD1. J gave up 2 bases and V 7 bases, and 17 bases lay outside the gene matches. The CDR3 covers 16 residues. In germline, CDR1 is GTSNPN, CDR2 SVGIG (reference sequence).

This chain connects TRBV21-1 to TRBJ2-1; no check of the table's D call, TRBD1, against the DNA was made. TRBV21-1 is noted as a pseudogene. The CDR3 is made up of 16 amino acids. The CDR3 here is CASSKARQGMNNEQFF. DNA of the CDR3: TGTGCCAGCAGCAAAGCGCGGCAGGGGATGAACAATGAGCAGTTCTTC.

The chain links TRBV7-6 to TRBJ1-2; TRBD1 matches 10 bases. From germline, CDR1 is SGHVS and CDR2 FNYEAQ. V was pared by 5 bases and J by 5 bases, with 2 bases of the junction left unmatched. The CDR3 is 13 residues long. This chain's CDR3 is CASSEDRGYGYTF. Written as DNA, the CDR3 is TGTGCCAGCAGCGAGGACAGGGGGTATGGCTACACCTTC.

This clone was seen once. The J gene is TRBJ2-1, the V gene TRBV7-6, with 7 bases that match TRBD2. From germline, CDR1 is SGHVS and CDR2 FNYEAQ. The ends lost 1 base at V and 6 bases at J; junction bases unmatched: 6. The CDR3 consists of 15 residues. CDR3 sequence: CASSLGAGESNEQFF. The CDR3 nucleotides read TGTGCCAGCAGCTTAGGGGCGGGGGAATCCAATGAGCAGTTCTTC.

This chain uses TRBV5-1 with TRBJ2-2; 8 nucleotides line up with TRBD2. With 6 bases clipped from V and 2 bases from J, the junction kept 9 bases outside the gene matches. Germline CDR1 SGHRS, CDR2 YFSETQ. The CDR3 sequence is 16 residues long. CDR3 coding DNA: TGCGCCAGCACCCGGGGGGGGCTTCTAAACACCGGGGAGCTGTTTTTT. Translation gives CASTRGGLLNTGELFF.

V and J are TRBV24-1 and TRBJ2-3; maybe TRBD2 (5 bases). Germline V gives CDR1 KGHDR, CDR2 SFDVKD. V was shortened by 5 bases and J by 1 base, with 6 bases between the two germline ends. The CDR3 has 13 amino acids. CDR3 in DNA: TGTGCCACCAGTGCCGGGGGCACAGATACGCAGTATTTT. It codes for CATSAGGTDTQYF.

The chain combines TRBV3-1 (or the pseudogene TRBV3-2) with TRBJ1-1; maybe TRBD1 (5 bases). V was trimmed by 0 bases and J by 1 base, leaving 9 bases between them. There are 15 residues in the CDR3. The V gene's germline CDR1 is LGHDT and CDR2 YNNKEL (reference sequence). The DNA of the CDR3 is TGTGCCAGCAGCCAAGACCCAGGGCGGAACACTGAAGCTTTCTTT. Amino acids: CASSQDPGRNTEAFF.

The rearrangement uses TRBV2 and TRBJ1-2; a possible D gene is TRBD1 (5 bases). Per the germline V gene, CDR1 is SNHLY and CDR2 is FYNNEI. This CDR3 contains 14 residues. V shed 4 bases and J shed 1 base, with 10 bases lying between them. CDR3 nucleotides: TGTGCCAGCAGTGCACCCGGGGGTAACTATGGCTACACCTTC. Encoded protein: CASSAPGGNYGYTF. Looking up the rest from reference TRBV2 and TRBJ1-2 gives the full variable domain: EPEVTQTPSHQVTQMGQEVILRCVPISNHLYFYWYRQILGQKVEFLVSFYNNEISEKSEIFDDQFSVERPDGSNFTLKIRSTKLEDSAMYFCASSAPGGNYGYTFGSGTRLTVV.

The J gene is TRBJ1-2, the V gene TRBV7-8; 8 bases are shared with TRBD1. The CDR3 loop spans 13 amino acids. V was pared by 5 bases and J by 8 bases, with 7 bases of the junction left unmatched. CDR1 SGHVS and CDR2 FQNEAQ come from the germline V gene. The DNA of the CDR3 is TGTGCCAGCAGCCGGGACAGGCTAGGGGGCTACACCTTC. Its translation is CASSRDRLGGYTF.